Following are 12 T cell receptor beta chains from one sample sequenced in a study of T-cell memory formation after mild COVID-19. TCRdb reprocessed the 5' RACE reads via MiXCR and lists one record per CDR3 protein. The table has a few hundred thousand distinct CDR3 sequences, roughly 19% seen once. The sequenced material came from PBMCs or a T cell subset sorted from them (not recorded which). These receptors originate from a man younger than 35 who had mild COVID-19 (a few samples of this study predate the infection). Cell type and time point are not known.

This clonotype was seen more than once but under ten times. This chain joins TRBV5-1 and TRBJ2-1; 10 bases are a match to TRBD1. The CDR3 loop spans 15 amino acids. With 1 base clipped from V and 9 bases from J, the junction kept 7 bases outside the gene matches. Germline V gene lookup returns CDR1 SGHRS and CDR2 YFSETQ. In DNA, the CDR3 is TGCGCCAGCAGCTTGACGGGACAGGGGTGGGGTGAGCAGTTCTTC. It yields the protein CASSLTGQGWGEQFF.

The gene calls are TRBV6-2 or TRBV6-3 and TRBJ2-1; unclear D gene. Germline V gives CDR1 MNHEY, CDR2 SVGEGT. V lost 7 bases, J lost 0 bases, and 7 bases lay in between. The CDR3 totals 13 residues. The CDR3 region has the DNA TGTGCCAGCAAATACGACTCCTACAATGAGCAGTTCTTC. This translates into CASKYDSYNEQFF.

The genes are TRBV7-2 and TRBJ1-1; weak D call: TRBD1 (5 bases). V lost 5 bases, J lost 5 bases, and 15 bases lay in between. The CDR3 runs 14 residues. Germline V gene sequence: CDR1 SGHTA, CDR2 FQGNSA. Written as DNA, the CDR3 is TGTGCCAGCAGCGCCCAGTGGGGCGAGACTGAAGCTTTCTTT. Encoded protein: CASSAQWGETEAFF.

This clonotype was seen more than once but under ten times. This chain joins TRBV12-3 or TRBV12-4 and TRBJ2-6; 12 nucleotides line up with TRBD2. This CDR3 has 17 residues. The V and J ends lost 8 bases and 0 bases, in that order; junction bases with no gene match: 5. The CDR3 region has the DNA TGTGCCAGCTTGGGACTAGCGGGCCTCTCTGGGGCCAACGTCCTGACTTTC. It yields the protein CASLGLAGLSGANVLTF.

This clonotype was observed at least ten times. The V and J genes are TRBV12-3 or TRBV12-4 and TRBJ2-1; TRBD1 agrees at 7 bases. The CDR3 contains 14 residues. The trim removed 8 bases at V and 9 bases at J, leaving 13 bases unmatched. The CDR3: CASGPTGPGIEQFF. CDR3 coding DNA: TGTGCCAGCGGTCCGACAGGGCCCGGGATTGAGCAGTTCTTC.

The table lists this clonotype with a few counts. CDR3 DNA sequence: TGTGCCAGCAGCCCCGGGGGAGCGGGGGGGCGAGATACGCAGTATTTT. It codes for CASSPGGAGGRDTQYF. The chain combines TRBV7-3 with TRBJ2-3; TRBD2 matches 10 bases. V shed 5 bases and J 5 bases; nucleotides not matched to a gene: 10. This CDR3 has 16 residues. Germline V gene sequence: CDR1 SGHTA, CDR2 FQGTGA. The variable domain in full, completed from reference TRBV7-3 and TRBJ2-3, reads GAGVSQTPSNKVTEKGKYVELRCDPISGHTALYWYRQSLGQGPEFLIYFQGTGAADDSGLPNDRFFAVRPEGSVSTLKIQRTERGDSAVYLCASSPGGAGGRDTQYFGPGTRLTVL.

This clonotype was observed a few times. The chain joins TRBV12-3 or TRBV12-4 to TRBJ1-4; no firm D call. The CDR3 covers 12 residues. The V end lost 6 bases, the J end lost 10 bases, and 12 bases lay between the germline ends. As DNA, the CDR3 is TGTGCCAGCAGCCACCCTTTGGGAAAACTGTTTTTT. Its translation is CASSHPLGKLFF.

This clonotype turned up a few times. CDR3 residues: CASSPYSDGADTQYF. CDR3 coding DNA: TGTGCCAGCAGCCCATACTCTGACGGGGCAGATACGCAGTATTTT. The chain recombines TRBV3-1 with TRBJ2-3; possibly TRBD2 for D (5 bases). The germline V gene has CDR1 LGHDT and CDR2 YNNKEL (reference sequence). The CDR3 has 15 residues. Trimming stripped 4 bases from V and 4 bases from J, with 15 bases between.

The J gene is TRBJ2-5, the V gene TRBV29-1; tentative D call: TRBD2 (6 bases). The CDR3 has 13 residues. V was trimmed by 4 bases and J by 4 bases, leaving 13 bases between them. The germline V gene has CDR1 SQVTM and CDR2 ANQGSEA. The CDR3 nucleotides are TGCAGCGTTGGTTTTGGGGGAGGAGAGACCCAGTACTTC. As protein: CSVGFGGGETQYF.

This clonotype was recorded many times. This chain uses TRBV4-3 with TRBJ2-3, with D possibly matching TRBD2 (6 bases). V lost 1 base to trimming and J lost 11 bases, with 19 bases between them. This CDR3 is 15 amino acids long. In germline, CDR1 is LGHNA, CDR2 YSLEER. In nucleotides, the CDR3 is TGCGCCAGCAGCCAAGTTTCCGGGGAGGCCGCAAAGCAGTATTTT. This translates into CASSQVSGEAAKQYF.

The chain uses TRBV5-5 and TRBJ1-1; 8 nucleotides line up with TRBD1. Germline CDR1 and CDR2: SGHKS and YYEKEE (reference sequence). CDR3 length: 17 residues. V lost 4 bases and J lost 4; bases outside the gene matches: 15. CDR3 DNA sequence: TGTGCCAGCAGCAATATTGGACAGGGATGGGTGAGCACTGAAGCTTTCTTT. Translation: CASSNIGQGWVSTEAFF.

The sample holds a few counts of this clonotype. DNA for the CDR3: TGCGCCAGCAGCCAAGAAGCTTTTGTGGTCTACGAGCAGTACTTC. This translates into CASSQEAFVVYEQYF. This chain links TRBV4-3 with TRBJ2-7; D is unresolved. Germline values: CDR1 LGHNA, CDR2 YSLEER. The CDR3 totals 15 residues. Trimming shortened V by 0 bases and J by 3 bases, and 12 bases separated the two germline ends.